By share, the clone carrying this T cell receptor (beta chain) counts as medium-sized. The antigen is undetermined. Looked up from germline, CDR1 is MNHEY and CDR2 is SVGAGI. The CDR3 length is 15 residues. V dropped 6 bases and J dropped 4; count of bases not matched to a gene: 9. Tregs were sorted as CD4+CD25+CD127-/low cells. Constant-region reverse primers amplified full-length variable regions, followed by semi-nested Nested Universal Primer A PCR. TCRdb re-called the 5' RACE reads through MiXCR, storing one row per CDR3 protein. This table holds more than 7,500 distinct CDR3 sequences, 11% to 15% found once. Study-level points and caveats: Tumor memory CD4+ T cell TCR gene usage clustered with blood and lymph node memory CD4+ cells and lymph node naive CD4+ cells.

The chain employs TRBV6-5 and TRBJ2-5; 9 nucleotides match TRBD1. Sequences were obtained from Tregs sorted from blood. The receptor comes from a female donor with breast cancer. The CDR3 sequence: CASSRKPGQGETQYF. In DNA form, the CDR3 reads TGTGCCAGCAGCCGAAAACCGGGACAGGGAGAGACCCAGTACTTC.